This T cell receptor (beta chain) derives from a study of blood T cell repertoires in COVID-19. Study-level information: Acute and convalescent COVID-19 samples came from the United States, Italy and Spain.

Trimming removed 6 bases from V and 4 bases from J, with 10 bases in between. This CDR3 comprises 14 residues. Germline CDR1 is MNHEY and CDR2 is SVGAGI. Original methodology: Estimation of nucleated cell counts was performed using reference gene primer amplification. Assay: immunoSEQ multiplex PCR; the TCRdb copy retains only in-frame clones and omits some. V and J calls and clone size follow that table, whereas D and trimming were derived from the DNA. The data show about 230,000 clones, approximately 84% seen once. Enrollment of patients from Seattle took place during active infection, with longitudinal follow-up.

Sequencing used peripheral blood. J is TRBJ2-6 and V is TRBV6-5, with unresolved D. This receptor was identified in a middle-aged man with COVID-19, enrolled during active disease. DNA of the CDR3: TGTGCCAGCAGCTCTTTTCCCGGGGCCAACGTCCTGACTTTC. It codes for CASSSFPGANVLTF.